The entry that follows covers one TCR beta chain sequence. Germline V gene sequence: CDR1 LGHNA, CDR2 YSLEER. The V end was cut by 4 bases, the J end by 0 bases, with 18 bases between. There are 17 residues in the CDR3. In the authors' methods: Reference gene primer amplification in the assay estimated nucleated cell counts. Produced via immunoSEQ multiplex PCR; TCRdb's table is partial and in-frame only. The DNA gave D and trimming, while V, J and clone size come from that table. Counted here are nearly 110,000 clones, under 95% occurring once; the ten biggest clones make up roughly 1.2%. This sample was included in a study of blood T cell repertoires in COVID-19. Study at large: The United States, Italy and Spain supplied acute and convalescent COVID-19 samples. T cells, B-cell-depleted T cells, or PBMCs supplied cDNA or gDNA.

The TCR originated in a woman aged 25 to 45 with acute or convalescent COVID-19. The sequencing input was peripheral blood. The chain has TRBV4-3 and TRBJ1-1; possibly TRBD1 for D (6 bases). CDR3 residues: CASSLQGGMGVNTEAFF. Here the CDR3 DNA reads TGCGCCAGCAGCCTACAGGGTGGGATGGGAGTGAACACTGAAGCTTTCTTT.